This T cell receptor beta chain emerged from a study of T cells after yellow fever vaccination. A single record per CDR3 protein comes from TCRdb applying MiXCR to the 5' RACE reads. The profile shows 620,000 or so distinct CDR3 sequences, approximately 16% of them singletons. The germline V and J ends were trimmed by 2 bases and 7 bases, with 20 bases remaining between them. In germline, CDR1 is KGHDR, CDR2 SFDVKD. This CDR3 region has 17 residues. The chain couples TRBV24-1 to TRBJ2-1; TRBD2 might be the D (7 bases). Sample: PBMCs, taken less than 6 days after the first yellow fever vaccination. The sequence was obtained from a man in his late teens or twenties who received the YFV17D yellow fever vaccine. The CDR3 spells CATSDSGKGGQRNEQFF. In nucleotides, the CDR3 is TGTGCCACCAGTGATTCCGGAAAGGGGGGGCAGCGGAATGAGCAGTTCTTC.